These 9 T cell receptor beta chains originate from one sample sequenced in a study of blood T cell repertoires in COVID-19. Clones were read by immunoSEQ multiplex PCR, and TCRdb kept only the in-frame ones, dropping some. The sample carries 35,000 to 45,000 clones, roughly 87% recorded once. Sequenced input: peripheral blood. The receptors were gathered from a human donor in a cohort sampled during active COVID-19.

This clone was seen only once. The J gene is TRBJ1-1, the V gene TRBV5-6; the D gene is possibly TRBD1 (5 bases). The CDR3 loop spans 16 amino acids. Between the trimmed V and J ends, which lost 0 bases and 4 bases, there was a span of 16 bases. Germline CDR1 is SGHDT and CDR2 is YYEEEE. CDR3 amino acids: CASSLGRFWGGTEAFF. CDR3 DNA: TGTGCCAGCAGCTTGGGACGTTTCTGGGGGGGCACTGAAGCTTTCTTT.

Note on this clone: Different DNA sequences within this sample yield the same CDR3. The chain employs TRBV5-1 and TRBJ2-7; D is possibly TRBD2 (5 bases). This CDR3 has 12 amino acids. Germline V gives CDR1 SGHRS, CDR2 YFSETQ. The V end was cut by 0 bases, the J end by 5 bases, with 6 bases between. The CDR3 sequence: CASSLAGNEQYF. In DNA form, the CDR3 reads TGCGCCAGCAGCTTGGCCGGGAACGAGCAGTACTTC.

The V and J genes are TRBV7-9 and TRBJ2-2; 7 bases match TRBD1. This CDR3 region has 14 residues. Germline trimming cut 5 bases from V and 5 bases from J; bases unmatched to any gene: 5. Germline-derived CDR1 and CDR2 are SEHNR and FQNEAQ (reference sequence). CDR3 DNA sequence: TGTGCCAGCAGCGCATACAGGGGAACCGGGGAGCTGTTTTTT. Its translation is CASSAYRGTGELFF. Full variable domain (outside the CDR3, taken from reference TRBV7-9 and TRBJ2-2): DTGVSQNPRHKITKRGQNVTFRCDPISEHNRLYWYRQTLGQGPEFLTYFQNEAQLEKSRLLSDRFSAERPKGSFSTLEIQRTEQGDSAMYLCASSAYRGTGELFFGEGSRLTVL.

In its sample, this clone was seen once. J is TRBJ1-1 and V is TRBV6-5; TRBD1 matches at 9 bases. The CDR3 contains 14 residues. CDR1 and CDR2 from the germline V gene are MNHEY and SVGAGI. Germline trimming cut 6 bases from V and 6 bases from J; bases unmatched to any gene: 8. The CDR3 here is CASSLTGGGAEAFF. The DNA for the CDR3 is TGTGCCAGCAGCCTCACAGGGGGCGGGGCTGAAGCTTTCTTT.

This rearrangement joins TRBV7-9 to TRBJ1-1; 8 bases agree with TRBD1. Germline values: CDR1 SEHNR, CDR2 FQNEAQ (reference sequence). This CDR3 contains 14 residues. V shed 5 bases, J shed 5 bases, and the junction held 7 bases outside the gene matches. The CDR3 DNA follows: TGTGCCAGCAGCGCCAGGGGGCCACGTACTGAAGCTTTCTTT. Encoded protein: CASSARGPRTEAFF.

About this clone itself: Other DNA sequences in the same sample also yield this CDR3. The CDR3 DNA sequence: TGTGCCAGCAGCCCAACTAGCGGGGGGAGCTACAATGAGCAGTTCTTC. Its translation is CASSPTSGGSYNEQFF. The V call is TRBV5-4, the J call TRBJ2-1; 12 nucleotides line up with TRBD2. CDR3 size: 16 residues. The J segment lost 3 bases and the V segment lost 4 bases, leaving 5 bases of the junction unmatched. Germline V gene sequence: CDR1 SGHNT, CDR2 YYREEE (reference sequence).

This sequence joins TRBV9 and TRBJ2-1, with D possibly matching TRBD2 (6 bases). V gave up 2 bases and J gave up 4 bases, with 22 bases separating them. From germline, CDR1 is SGDLS and CDR2 YYNGEE. This CDR3 region has 18 residues. The CDR3 nucleotides are TGTGCCAGCAGCGTTAGTGTGCCCGGACTAACGACTTACAATGAGCAGTTCTTC. This encodes CASSVSVPGLTTYNEQFF.

The V gene is TRBV29-1, the J gene TRBJ2-3; the match to TRBD2 covers 7 bases. The CDR3 is 14 residues long. V dropped 4 bases and J dropped 4; count of bases not matched to a gene: 8. Germline V gives CDR1 SQVTM, CDR2 ANQGSEA. The CDR3 is CSVAAGDSADTQYF. DNA of the CDR3: TGCAGCGTTGCCGCGGGAGACTCTGCAGATACGCAGTATTTT.

The chain combines TRBV15 with TRBJ1-6, with D maybe TRBD1 (6 bases). The V end was cut by 4 bases, the J end by 5 bases, with 9 bases between. Germline CDR1 and CDR2: LNHNV and YYDKDF (reference sequence). This CDR3 has 14 residues. CDR3 DNA sequence: TGTGCCACCAGCAAGGGGACACATAATTCACCCCTCCACTTT. This codes for CATSKGTHNSPLHF. Full variable domain (missing parts from reference TRBV15 and TRBJ1-6): DAMVIQNPRYQVTQFGKPVTLSCSQTLNHNVMYWYQQKSSQAPKLLFHYYDKDFNNEADTPDNFQSRRPNTSFCFLDIRSPGLGDTAMYLCATSKGTHNSPLHFGNGTRLTVT.